These 32 T cell receptor beta chains originate from one sample sequenced in a study of T cells in tumors after PD-1 blockade. The assay was immunoSEQ multiplex PCR, and TCRdb's table has in-frame clones only and misses some. Among roughly 50,000 clones listed, 65% to 85% were seen once. The input for sequencing was PBMCs, taken before anti-PD-1 treatment. The receptors come from a human donor with basal cell carcinoma.

This clone was picked up one time. The chain recombines TRBV28 with TRBJ1-1; no clear D. Germline values: CDR1 MDHEN, CDR2 SYDVKM. This CDR3 is 14 amino acids long. V shed 10 bases and J shed 5 bases, with 20 bases lying between them. In DNA, the CDR3 is TGTGCCACCATAGGAAGGGCTGTAGGGACTGAAGCTTTCTTT. Its translation is CATIGRAVGTEAFF.

V gene TRBV7-6 combines with J gene TRBJ2-7, with D possibly called TRBD1 or TRBD2 (5 bases each). CDR3 length: 15 amino acids. In germline, CDR1 is SGHVS, CDR2 FNYEAQ. The germline V and J ends were trimmed by 5 bases and 5 bases, with 19 bases remaining between them. The chain's CDR3 is CASSLGRLRGHEQYF. The DNA for the CDR3 is TGTGCCAGCAGCCTGGGACGTTTAAGGGGCCACGAGCAGTACTTC.

The chain couples TRBV3-1 (or the pseudogene TRBV3-2) to TRBJ2-7; D uncertain. Germline V lookup: CDR1 LGHDT, CDR2 YNNKEL (reference sequence). Trimming pared 9 bases from V and 3 bases from J, leaving 9 bases between. The CDR3 runs 11 residues. CDR3 in amino acids: CASATHYEQYF. CDR3 nucleotides: TGTGCCAGTGCAACCCACTACGAGCAGTACTTC.

V gene TRBV30 combines with J gene TRBJ1-1, with D uncertain. The V end was cut by 6 bases, the J end by 0 bases, with 11 bases between. The CDR3 totals 13 residues. The germline V gene encodes CDR1 GTSNPN and CDR2 SVGIG (reference sequence). The CDR3, as DNA: TGTGCCTGTCTTTCAACAGTGAACACTGAAGCTTTCTTT. This gives the protein CACLSTVNTEAFF. Drawing the rest from reference TRBV30 and TRBJ1-1, the complete variable domain is SQTIHQWPATLVQPVGSPLSLECTVEGTSNPNLYWYRQAAGRGLQLLFYSVGIGQISSEVPQNLSASRPQDRQFILSSKKLLLSDSGFYLCACLSTVNTEAFFGQGTRLTVV.

The J gene is TRBJ1-1, the V gene TRBV7-2; D not resolved. Germline V gene lookup returns CDR1 SGHTA and CDR2 FQGNSA. The CDR3 consists of 14 residues. V lost 6 bases and J 6 bases, leaving 17 bases between the germline ends. The DNA of the CDR3 is TGTGCCAGCAGGTCACAGTTCTCAAACGCTGAAGCTTTCTTT. Amino acid sequence: CASRSQFSNAEAFF.

V and J are TRBV19 and TRBJ2-3; 12 nucleotides align to TRBD1. There are 16 residues in the CDR3. CDR1 LNHDA and CDR2 SQIVND come from the germline V gene (reference sequence). With 3 bases clipped from V and 7 bases from J, the junction kept 8 bases outside the gene matches. DNA for the CDR3: TGTGCCAGTAGTATCTTGGGACAGGGGGCGCGAAATACGCAGTATTTT. Its translation is CASSILGQGARNTQYF.

V gene TRBV7-2 combines with J gene TRBJ1-4; D not resolved. Trimming removed 0 bases at V and 0 bases at J, with 2 bases between. CDR1 SGHTA and CDR2 FQGNSA come from the germline V gene. This CDR3 has 14 residues. The CDR3 DNA reads TGTGCCAGCAGCTTAGCATCAACTAATGAAAAACTGTTTTTT. It is translated as CASSLASTNEKLFF.

In DNA, the CDR3 is TGTGCCAGCAGTGAAACAGCGGGGGCGGGGGAGCAGTTCTTC. Its protein is CASSETAGAGEQFF. The chain carries TRBV6-1 and TRBJ2-1; TRBD2 matches at 8 bases. CDR3 length equals 14 residues. Germline lookup yields CDR1 MNHNS and CDR2 SASEGT. V shed 2 bases, J shed 10 bases, and the junction held 7 bases outside the gene matches.

The chain recombines TRBV6-2 or TRBV6-3 with TRBJ2-5; TRBD2 matches 10 bases. The trim removed 6 bases at V and 1 base at J, leaving 2 bases unmatched. The CDR3 has 14 residues. Germline-derived CDR1 and CDR2 are MNHEY and SVGEGT. CDR3 amino acids: CASRPSGGQETQYF. Written as DNA, the CDR3 is TGTGCCAGCAGGCCTAGCGGGGGCCAAGAGACCCAGTACTTC.

This clone was counted between two and nine times. The rearrangement uses TRBV18 and TRBJ2-6; D may match TRBD1 or TRBD2 (5 bases each). Germline CDR1 is KGHSH and CDR2 is LQKENI. There are 16 residues in the CDR3. V was pared by 7 bases and J by 0 bases, with 13 bases between. In DNA, the CDR3 is TGTGCCAGCTTCGGGACCGATTACTCTGGGGCCAACGTCCTGACTTTC. Its protein product is CASFGTDYSGANVLTF.

The gene calls are TRBV3-1 (or the pseudogene TRBV3-2) and TRBJ2-7; 9 bases agree with TRBD1. With V trimmed by 6 bases and J by 3 bases, 9 bases remained unmatched. Germline CDR1 LGHDT, CDR2 YNNKEL (reference sequence). The CDR3 spans 15 residues. The DNA of the CDR3 is TGTGCCAGCAGTCAAAAGGGACAGGGAGACTACGAGCAGTACTTC. It specifies CASSQKGQGDYEQYF.

The rearrangement joins TRBV12-3 or TRBV12-4 to TRBJ1-2; unclear D gene. With 5 bases removed from V and 0 bases from J, the gap between germline ends came to 7 bases. CDR3 size: 13 residues. Written as DNA, the CDR3 is TGTGCCAGCAGTCTCAGGCCTAACTATGGCTACACCTTC. Its protein product is CASSLRPNYGYTF.

There are a few counts of this clone. The rearrangement joins TRBV28 to TRBJ1-4, with D perhaps matching TRBD1 (5 bases). Germline V gene lookup returns CDR1 MDHEN and CDR2 SYDVKM. The V and J ends lost 10 bases and 5 bases respectively, with 11 bases between them. The CDR3 sequence is 12 residues long. CDR3 in amino acids: CATGPGNEKLFF. CDR3 coding DNA: TGTGCCACCGGTCCAGGGAATGAAAAACTGTTTTTT. The whole variable domain, filled in from reference TRBV28 and TRBJ1-4, reads DVKVTQSSRYLVKRTGEKVFLECVQDMDHENMFWYRQDPGLGLRLIYFSYDVKMKEKGDIPEGYSVSREKKERFSLILESASTNQTSMYLCATGPGNEKLFFGSGTQLSVL.

The J gene is TRBJ2-5, the V gene TRBV18, with 7 nucleotides matching TRBD1. CDR3 length equals 13 residues. V shed 4 bases and J 3 bases; nucleotides not matched to a gene: 2. Germline-derived CDR1 and CDR2 are KGHSH and LQKENI. CDR3: CASSLDREETQYF. CDR3 nucleotide sequence: TGTGCCAGCTCACTTGACAGGGAAGAGACCCAGTACTTC.

The gene calls are TRBV21-1 and TRBJ1-1; TRBD1, as called in the table, went unchecked against the DNA. TRBV21-1 is recorded as a pseudogene. There are 16 residues in the CDR3. The CDR3 DNA is TGTGCCAGCAGCAAAGGATCCGACAGAATCAACACTGAAGCTTTCTTT. It specifies CASSKGSDRINTEAFF.

The chain recombines TRBV11-3 with TRBJ2-1; D is unclear. The V gene's germline CDR1 is SGHNT and CDR2 YENEEA. The CDR3 covers 13 residues. The germline V and J ends were trimmed by 1 base and 9 bases, with 10 bases remaining between them. The CDR3 is CASSLATLGEQFF. In DNA form, the CDR3 reads TGTGCCAGCAGCTTAGCCACCCTCGGTGAGCAGTTCTTC.

There are a few counts of this clone. The V gene is TRBV2, the J gene TRBJ1-2; maybe TRBD1 (6 bases). This CDR3 comprises 12 residues. Trimming removed 6 bases at V and 10 bases at J, with 15 bases between. Germline V gene lookup returns CDR1 SNHLY and CDR2 FYNNEI. CDR3: CASSPRQATYTF. CDR3 DNA sequence: TGTGCCAGCAGCCCCCGACAGGCGACCTACACCTTC.

V is TRBV10-3 and J is TRBJ2-3, with D hard to call. V was clipped by 7 bases and J by 4 bases, with 15 bases between them. Germline CDR1 and CDR2: ENHRY and SYGVKD. The CDR3 runs to 14 residues. CDR3 residues: CAINGPSRADTQYF. CDR3 coding DNA: TGTGCCATCAATGGGCCCAGCCGGGCAGATACGCAGTATTTT.

This chain joins TRBV6-5 and TRBJ1-6, with TRBD1 matching over 9 bases. Germline V gives CDR1 MNHEY, CDR2 SVGAGI. The CDR3 sequence is 15 residues long. Losses at the gene ends were 5 bases for V and 7 bases for J; bases not matched to a gene: 6. CDR3 residues: CASSPGQGGNSPLHF. In DNA, the CDR3 is TGTGCCAGCAGTCCGGGACAGGGAGGGAATTCACCCCTCCACTTT.

J is TRBJ2-1 and V is TRBV5-1; either TRBD1 or TRBD2 may fit D (6 bases each). V shed 0 bases and J shed 0 bases, with 13 bases lying between them. This CDR3 contains 17 residues. The germline gives CDR1 SGHRS, CDR2 YFSETQ. The CDR3 loop reads CASSLAGGPSSYNEQFF. As DNA, the CDR3 is TGCGCCAGCAGCTTGGCCGGGGGCCCGAGCTCCTACAATGAGCAGTTCTTC.

The chain carries TRBV19 and TRBJ2-1; 8 bases map to TRBD1. This CDR3 comprises 16 residues. Trimming took 2 bases from V and 7 from J; bases not matched to a gene: 10. Germline V CDR1 and CDR2: LNHDA, SQIVND (reference sequence). The chain's CDR3 is CASSISDRGFLNEQFF. The CDR3 DNA follows: TGTGCCAGTAGTATATCTGACAGGGGTTTTCTGAATGAGCAGTTCTTC.

The J gene is TRBJ2-3, the V gene TRBV7-2; D not resolved. The CDR3 covers 14 residues. Per germline, CDR1 SGHTA and CDR2 FQGNSA. Deletions cut 5 bases from V and 0 bases from J, with 9 bases between. CDR3 bases: TGTGCCAGCAGCCTAAGACACAGCACAGATACGCAGTATTTT. Protein sequence: CASSLRHSTDTQYF.

This clone was seen more than once but under ten times. This chain connects TRBV2 to TRBJ1-1, with 9 bases lining up with TRBD1. J gave up 11 bases and V 7 bases, and 14 bases lay outside the gene matches. Per the germline V gene, CDR1 is SNHLY and CDR2 is FYNNEI. The CDR3 loop spans 14 amino acids. CDR3 sequence (DNA): TGTGCCAGCAACCCATCCGGACAGGGGAGATCGGCTTTCTTT. It yields the protein CASNPSGQGRSAFF.

The J gene is TRBJ1-2, the V gene TRBV3-1 (or the pseudogene TRBV3-2); TRBD1 agrees at 11 bases. The V and J ends lost 0 bases and 4 bases, in that order; junction bases with no gene match: 4. This CDR3 region has 16 residues. Germline CDR1 LGHDT, CDR2 YNNKEL (reference sequence). The CDR3 DNA reads as TGTGCCAGCAGCCAAGACCTAGGACAGGGGGCCTATGGCTACACCTTC. Translation: CASSQDLGQGAYGYTF.

In DNA, the CDR3 is TGTGCCAGCAGTATACAGCGATACAATGAGCAGTTCTTC. Residues: CASSIQRYNEQFF. The chain uses TRBV2 and TRBJ2-1; D gene ambiguous. V shed 5 bases and J shed 4 bases, with 9 bases lying between them. CDR1 and CDR2 from the germline V gene are SNHLY and FYNNEI. There are 13 residues in the CDR3.

This chain joins TRBV6-1 and TRBJ2-3; D not certain. The CDR3 contains 14 residues. Trimming removed 0 bases from V and 2 bases from J, with 6 bases in between. Germline V gene data show CDR1 as MNHNS and CDR2 as SASEGT. CDR3 residues: CASSEAAPTDTQYF. Written as DNA, the CDR3 is TGTGCCAGCAGTGAAGCGGCCCCCACAGATACGCAGTATTTT.

The V and J genes are TRBV5-1 and TRBJ2-5, with D possibly being TRBD2 (6 bases). V lost 0 bases to trimming and J lost 4 bases, with 10 bases between them. This CDR3 comprises 14 residues. Per germline, CDR1 SGHRS and CDR2 YFSETQ. CDR3 residues: CASSLDASVETQYF. The DNA for the CDR3 is TGCGCCAGCAGCTTGGATGCTAGCGTAGAGACCCAGTACTTC.

This clone was counted a few times. V usage is TRBV6-1 and J usage is TRBJ1-2; the D gene is possibly TRBD1 (6 bases). From germline, CDR1 is MNHNS and CDR2 SASEGT. The CDR3 covers 15 residues. V was shortened by 3 bases and J by 5 bases, with 16 bases between the two germline ends. The CDR3 coding sequence is TGTGCCAGCAGTGAGGGGGCTGTGATTGGATATGGCTACACCTTC. This sequence encodes CASSEGAVIGYGYTF.

This clone was detected only a few times. This chain links TRBV13 with TRBJ1-1; 9 bases are a match to TRBD1. The CDR3 runs to 16 residues. The J segment lost 5 bases and the V segment lost 5 bases, leaving 12 bases of the junction unmatched. Germline V gene lookup returns CDR1 PRHDT and CDR2 FYEKMQ (reference sequence). CDR3 nucleotide sequence: TGTGCCAGCAGCCCCGGCGGGGACAGGGCGAGGACTGAAGCTTTCTTT. Protein: CASSPGGDRARTEAFF.

This rearrangement joins TRBV7-8 to TRBJ2-7; 10 bases align to TRBD2. The V and J ends lost 1 base and 2 bases, in that order; junction bases with no gene match: 5. Germline CDR1 is SGHVS and CDR2 is FQNEAQ. CDR3 length: 16 amino acids. The chain's CDR3 is CASSLGSGGTPYEQYF. For the CDR3, the DNA is TGTGCCAGCAGCTTAGGTAGCGGGGGGACCCCCTACGAGCAGTACTTC.

The gene calls are TRBV6-1 and TRBJ1-1; D possibly corresponds to TRBD1 (5 bases). Germline V gene data show CDR1 as MNHNS and CDR2 as SASEGT. V was cut by 2 bases and J by 4 bases, with 20 bases left in between. This CDR3 comprises 17 residues. This chain's CDR3 is CASSERQGLLGGTEAFF. DNA for the CDR3: TGTGCCAGCAGTGAAAGACAAGGGTTATTGGGGGGCACTGAAGCTTTCTTT.

The chain combines TRBV11-1 with TRBJ1-3; D is uncertain. This CDR3 has 15 residues. Germline loops: CDR1 SGHAT, CDR2 FQDESV (reference sequence). Trimming pared 5 bases from V and 4 bases from J, leaving 15 bases between. Here the CDR3 DNA reads TGTGCCAGCAGCCTTGAGGGCGGCGCCGGAAACACCATATATTTT. Its protein product is CASSLEGGAGNTIYF.